What follows describes a single T cell receptor beta chain. The sample comes from a study of blood T cell repertoires in COVID-19. About the study: Researchers got acute and convalescent COVID-19 samples from the United States, Italy and Spain. T cells, B-cell-depleted T cells, or PBMCs provided the cDNA or gDNA that served as material.

The V end was cut by 2 bases, the J end by 0 bases, with 10 bases between. CDR1 and CDR2 (germline): SNHLY, FYNNEI. CDR3 length: 15 residues. Original analysis: Reference gene primers were amplified, and this amplification served to estimate nucleated cell counts. The assay was immunoSEQ multiplex PCR, and TCRdb's table has in-frame clones only and misses some. D and trimming come from the DNA, and the V and J calls and clone size come from that table. The table has 90,000 or so clones, 70% to 80% seen once; the top ten hold approximately 24%. This rearrangement joins TRBV2 to TRBJ1-1; TRBD1 is a possible D gene (5 bases). What was sequenced was peripheral blood. The clonotype comes from a human donor in a cohort sampled during active COVID-19. The CDR3 coding sequence is TGTGCCAGCAGTGAATACGGACACATGAACACTGAAGCTTTCTTT. It is translated as CASSEYGHMNTEAFF.